In this sample, the clone carrying this T cell receptor (beta chain) turned up once. The antigen remains unidentified. This record comes from a study of T cell responses to AZD1222 COVID-19 vaccine. Germline V gives CDR1 MNHEY, CDR2 SVGAGI. The CDR3 has 14 amino acids. The germline V and J ends were trimmed by 2 bases and 9 bases, with 11 bases remaining between them. Whole-study results and caveats: Donors were chiefly white British, with a greater number of females, and clonal diversity was perhaps underestimated.

Libraries were prepared by immunoSEQ multiplex PCR; TCRdb keeps only in-frame clonotypes and omits some of them. Of roughly 120,000 clones listed, approximately 92% are singletons. Sequenced here: peripheral blood, sampled 28 days after the second AZD1222 dose. This clonotype was obtained from an adult who received the AZD1222 COVID-19 vaccine. The chain combines TRBV6-5 with TRBJ1-6, with D unresolved. CDR3 in amino acids: CASSYGFPSSPLHF. In DNA, the CDR3 is TGTGCCAGCAGTTACGGGTTCCCTAGTTCACCCCTCCACTTT.